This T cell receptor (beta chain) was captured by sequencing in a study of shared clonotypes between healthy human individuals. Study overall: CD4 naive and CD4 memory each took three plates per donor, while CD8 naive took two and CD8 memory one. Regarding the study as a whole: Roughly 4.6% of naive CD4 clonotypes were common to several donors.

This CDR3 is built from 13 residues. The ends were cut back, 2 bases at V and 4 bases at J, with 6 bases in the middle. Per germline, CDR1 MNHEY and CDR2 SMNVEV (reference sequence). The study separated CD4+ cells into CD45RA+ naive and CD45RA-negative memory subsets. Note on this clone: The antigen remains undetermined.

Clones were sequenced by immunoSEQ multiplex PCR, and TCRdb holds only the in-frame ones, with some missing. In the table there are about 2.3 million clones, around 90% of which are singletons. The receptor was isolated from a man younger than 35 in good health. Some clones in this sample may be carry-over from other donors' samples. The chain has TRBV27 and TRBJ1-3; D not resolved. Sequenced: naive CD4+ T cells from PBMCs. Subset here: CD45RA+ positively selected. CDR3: CASSLGVGNTIYF. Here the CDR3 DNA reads TGTGCCAGCAGTTTAGGGGTAGGAAACACCATATATTTT.